The sequence of this T cell receptor (beta chain) was determined in a study of cytomegalovirus exposure and HLA in healthy donors. With regard to this clone: Its antigen remains unidentified.

Germline V lookup: CDR1 SGHAT, CDR2 FQNNGV. V lost 5 bases, J lost 4 bases, and 16 bases lay in between. This CDR3 has 15 residues. Only in-frame clones appear in the TCRdb table, and some are missing; sequencing was by immunoSEQ multiplex PCR. Of more than 110,000 clones in the sample, roughly 88% were seen once. Broader study findings: Most TCRs appeared rarely, but some public TCRs recurred in many donors. Reports credit the classifier with highly specific, highly sensitive diagnosis of cytomegalovirus status.

The chain is built from TRBV11-2 and TRBJ2-3, with D tentatively TRBD1 (6 bases). This TCR derives from a woman under 30 in good health and CMV-seropositive. Sequencing input: PBMCs. The CDR3, as DNA: TGTGCCAGCAGCCTGGGGCAGGGGTTCCCAGATACGCAGTATTTT. It translates to CASSLGQGFPDTQYF.